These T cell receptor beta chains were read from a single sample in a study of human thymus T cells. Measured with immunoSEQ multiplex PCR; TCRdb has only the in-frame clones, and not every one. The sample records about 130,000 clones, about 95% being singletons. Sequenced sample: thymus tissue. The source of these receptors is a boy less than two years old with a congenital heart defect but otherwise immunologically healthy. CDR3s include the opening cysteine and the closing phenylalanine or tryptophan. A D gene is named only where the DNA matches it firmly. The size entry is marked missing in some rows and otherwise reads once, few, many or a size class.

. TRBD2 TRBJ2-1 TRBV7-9 CASILAGGGNEQFF TGTGCCAGCATACTAGCGGGGGGTGGCAATGAGCAGTTCTTC
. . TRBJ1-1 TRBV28 CASNRPILYTEAFF TGTGCCAGCAACCGACCGATTCTCTACACTGAAGCTTTCTTT
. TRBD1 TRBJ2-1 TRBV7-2 CASSFRIRTGAYNEQFF TGTGCCAGCAGCTTCCGAATCAGGACAGGGGCCTACAATGAGCAGTTCTTC
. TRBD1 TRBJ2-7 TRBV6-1 CASSWTGETYEQYF TGTGCCAGCAGCTGGACAGGGGAGACCTACGAGCAGTACTTC
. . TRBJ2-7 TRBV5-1 CASSLEVFNGGYEQYF TGCGCCAGCAGCTTGGAGGTCTTCAACGGGGGCTACGAGCAGTACTTC
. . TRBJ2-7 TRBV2 CASSRTLAEQYF TGTGCCAGCAGTCGAACCCTAGCGGAGCAGTACTTC
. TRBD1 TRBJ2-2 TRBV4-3 CASSQDDGTANTGELFF TGCGCCAGCAGCCAAGACGACGGGACAGCTAACACCGGGGAGCTGTTTTTT
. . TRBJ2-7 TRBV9 CASSVDKDSYEQYF TGTGCCAGCAGCGTAGACAAGGACTCCTACGAGCAGTACTTC
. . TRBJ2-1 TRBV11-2 CASSLRLEHHNEQFF TGTGCCAGCAGCTTACGGCTGGAACACCACAATGAGCAGTTCTTC
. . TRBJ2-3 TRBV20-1 CSAGRGDTQYF TGCAGTGCTGGCAGGGGAGATACGCAGTATTTT
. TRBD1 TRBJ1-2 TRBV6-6 CASTGEGYGYTF TGTGCCAGTACAGGGGAGGGGTATGGCTACACCTTC
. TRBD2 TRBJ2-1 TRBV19 CASSIDPRGGKNEQFF TGTGCCAGTAGTATAGATCCACGGGGGGGGAAGAATGAGCAGTTCTTC
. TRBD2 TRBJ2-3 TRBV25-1 CASSDYPGLVGDTQYF TGTGCCAGCAGTGATTACCCGGGACTAGTTGGGGATACGCAGTATTTT
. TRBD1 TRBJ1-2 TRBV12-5 CAGRQGVDGYTF TGTGCTGGACGACAGGGAGTGGATGGCTACACCTTC
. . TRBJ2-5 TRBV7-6 CASSSGGKETQYF TGTGCCAGCAGCTCCGGAGGGAAAGAGACCCAGTACTTC
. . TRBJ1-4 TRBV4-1 CASSQRGQPLGEKLFF TGCGCCAGCAGCCAACGTGGACAGCCACTAGGTGAAAAACTGTTTTTT
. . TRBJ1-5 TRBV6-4 CASSDTRTGNQPQHF TGTGCCAGCAGTGACACTAGGACAGGCAATCAGCCCCAGCATTTT
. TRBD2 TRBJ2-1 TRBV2 CASSWTSGKAYNEQFF TGTGCCAGCAGCTGGACTAGCGGGAAGGCCTACAATGAGCAGTTCTTC
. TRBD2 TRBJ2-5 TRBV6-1 CASGLGTSGETQYF TGTGCCAGCGGCCTTGGGACTAGCGGAGAGACCCAGTACTTC
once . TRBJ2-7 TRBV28 CASSHDVRPTPDEQYF TGTGCCAGCAGCCACGATGTAAGGCCTACTCCCGACGAGCAGTACTTC
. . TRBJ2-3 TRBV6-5 CASSFTPYGTDTQYF TGTGCCAGCAGTTTCACCCCCTACGGCACAGATACGCAGTATTTT
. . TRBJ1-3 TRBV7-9 CASSLMQGGGNTIYF TGTGCCAGCAGCCTTATGCAGGGCGGGGGAAACACCATATATTTT
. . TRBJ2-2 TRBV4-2 CASSQVGGQIGELFF TGTGCCAGCAGCCAAGTGGGGGGGCAGATCGGGGAGCTGTTTTTT
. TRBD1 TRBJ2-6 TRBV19 CASSRNPDRGRAGANVLTF TGTGCCAGTAGTAGAAACCCGGACAGGGGGCGCGCTGGGGCCAACGTCCTGACTTTC
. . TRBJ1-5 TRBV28 CASSRTQGESNQPQHF TGTGCCAGCAGCAGGACCCAAGGCGAGAGCAATCAGCCCCAGCATTTT
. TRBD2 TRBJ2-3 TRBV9 CASSSRRTSGATDTQYF TGTGCCAGCAGCTCACGAAGGACTAGCGGGGCCACAGATACGCAGTATTTT
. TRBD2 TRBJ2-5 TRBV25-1 CASSDESGILKTQYF TGTGCCAGCAGTGACGAAAGCGGGATCCTGAAGACCCAGTACTTC
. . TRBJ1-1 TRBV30 CAWSVLVRRTNTEAFF TGTGCCTGGAGTGTATTGGTGAGACGGACGAACACTGAAGCTTTCTTT
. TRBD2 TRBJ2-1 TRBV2 CASSSDLSGGNRVQFF TGTGCCAGCAGTTCCGACTTGAGCGGGGGGAATCGTGTGCAGTTCTTC
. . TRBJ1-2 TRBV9 CASSVGPFYGYTF TGTGCCAGCAGCGTAGGCCCCTTCTATGGCTACACCTTC
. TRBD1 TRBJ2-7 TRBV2 CASSEGQGAHEQYF TGTGCCAGCAGTGAAGGACAGGGGGCCCACGAGCAGTACTTC
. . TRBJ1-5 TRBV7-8 CASSLEGINQPQHF TGTGCCAGCAGCTTAGAGGGAATCAATCAGCCCCAGCATTTT
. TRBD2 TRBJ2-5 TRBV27 CASSFYARGEQETQYF TGTGCCAGCAGTTTCTATGCGCGGGGGGAACAAGAGACCCAGTACTTC
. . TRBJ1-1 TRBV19 CASIPSRGGGTEAFF TGTGCCAGTATCCCCAGCAGGGGTGGGGGGACTGAAGCTTTCTTT
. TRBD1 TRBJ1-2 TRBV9 CASSARMTGYGYTF TGTGCCAGCAGCGCCCGAATGACAGGGTATGGCTACACCTTC
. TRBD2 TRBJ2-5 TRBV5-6 CASSLSPSGTLWETQYF TGTGCCAGCAGCTTGTCTCCTAGCGGGACTCTATGGGAGACCCAGTACTTC
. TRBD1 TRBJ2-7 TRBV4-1 CASSQTTTGTGSYEQYF TGCGCCAGCAGCCAGACGACCACCGGGACAGGGTCCTACGAGCAGTACTTC
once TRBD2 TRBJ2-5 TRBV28 CASRGLAEIQETQYF TGTGCCAGCAGGGGGCTAGCGGAGATCCAAGAGACCCAGTACTTC
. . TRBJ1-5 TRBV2 CASRAGPGDPHF TGTGCCAGCAGGGCCGGGCCGGGTGATCCGCATTTT
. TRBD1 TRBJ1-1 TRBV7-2 CASSPRTGILDTEAFF TGTGCCAGCAGCCCACGGACAGGGATATTAGACACTGAAGCTTTCTTT
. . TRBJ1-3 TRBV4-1 CASTLDRSHSGNTIYF TGCGCCAGCACCCTGGACCGGTCTCACTCTGGAAACACCATATATTTT
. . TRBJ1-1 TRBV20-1 CSVRVPEAFF TGCAGTGTAAGAGTCCCTGAAGCTTTCTTT
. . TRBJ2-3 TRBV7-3 CASSFVDWGRGTDTQYF TGTGCCAGCAGCTTCGTCGACTGGGGGCGCGGCACAGATACGCAGTATTTT
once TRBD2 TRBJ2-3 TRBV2 CASRLLAGARTQYF TGTGCCAGTAGATTACTAGCGGGGGCGCGTACGCAGTATTTT
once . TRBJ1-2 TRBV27 CASTERQTTGLLRGYTF TGTGCCAGCACGGAACGTCAGACGACAGGACTCCTTAGAGGCTACACCTTC
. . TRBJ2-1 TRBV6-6 CASSSGRGNEQFF TGTGCCAGCAGTTCGGGACGGGGCAATGAGCAGTTCTTC
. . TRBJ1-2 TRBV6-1 CASSEQFSGTPLDPFNYGYTF TGTGCCAGCAGTGAACAATTTTCCGGGACACCTCTGGATCCCTTTAACTATGGCTACACCTTC